This T cell receptor (beta chain) was retrieved from a study of blood T cell repertoires in COVID-19. Study context: Italy, Spain and the United States were the sources of the convalescent and acute COVID-19 samples. PBMCs, B-cell-depleted T cells, or T cells provided the cDNA or gDNA that made up the material.

Looked up from germline, CDR1 is SGHAT and CDR2 is FQNNGV. The CDR3 covers 13 residues. V lost 5 bases, J lost 6 bases, and 2 bases stayed unmatched. This clone was counted only a few times. Original handling: By means of reference gene primer amplification, nucleated cell counts were estimated. TCRdb keeps only in-frame clones here, not all; method: immunoSEQ multiplex PCR. D and trimming were read from the DNA, whereas the V and J calls and clone size are those reported in that table. The sample yields about 440,000 clones, 75% to 90% seen once. This rearrangement joins TRBV11-2 to TRBJ2-1; 9 positions match TRBD1. The TCR was taken from a woman aged 25 to 39 with acute or convalescent COVID-19. Material: peripheral blood. The CDR3 DNA is TGTGCCAGCAGCGGGGACAGGGTCAATGAGCAGTTCTTC. Translation: CASSGDRVNEQFF.